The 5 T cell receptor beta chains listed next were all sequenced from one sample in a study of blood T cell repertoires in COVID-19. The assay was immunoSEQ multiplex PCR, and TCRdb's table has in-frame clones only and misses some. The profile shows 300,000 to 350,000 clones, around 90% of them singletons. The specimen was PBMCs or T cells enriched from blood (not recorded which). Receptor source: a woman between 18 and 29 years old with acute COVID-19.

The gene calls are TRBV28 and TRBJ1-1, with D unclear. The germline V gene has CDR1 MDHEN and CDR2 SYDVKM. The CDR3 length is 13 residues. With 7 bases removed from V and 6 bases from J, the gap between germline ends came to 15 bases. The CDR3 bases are TGTGCCAGCACTCCCGGCGGGCGGTCTGAAGCTTTCTTT. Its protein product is CASTPGGRSEAFF.

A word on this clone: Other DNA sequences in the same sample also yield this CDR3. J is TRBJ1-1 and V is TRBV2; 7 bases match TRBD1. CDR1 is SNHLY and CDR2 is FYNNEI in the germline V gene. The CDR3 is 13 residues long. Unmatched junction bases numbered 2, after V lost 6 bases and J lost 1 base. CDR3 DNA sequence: TGTGCCAGCAGACAGGGGTCGAACACTGAAGCTTTCTTT. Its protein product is CASRQGSNTEAFF.

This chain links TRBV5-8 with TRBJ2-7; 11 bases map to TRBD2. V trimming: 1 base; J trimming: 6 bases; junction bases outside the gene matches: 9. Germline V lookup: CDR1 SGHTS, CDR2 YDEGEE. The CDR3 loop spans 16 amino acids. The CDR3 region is CASSLLLLAGVGEQYF. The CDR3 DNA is TGTGCCAGCAGCTTGCTCCTACTAGCGGGAGTGGGCGAGCAGTACTTC.

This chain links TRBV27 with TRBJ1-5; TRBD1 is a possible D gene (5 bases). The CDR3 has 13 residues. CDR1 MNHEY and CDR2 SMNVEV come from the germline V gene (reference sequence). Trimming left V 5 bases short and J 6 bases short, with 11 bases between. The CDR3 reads CASSARESQPQHF. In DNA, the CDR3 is TGTGCCAGCAGTGCCAGGGAAAGTCAGCCCCAGCATTTT.

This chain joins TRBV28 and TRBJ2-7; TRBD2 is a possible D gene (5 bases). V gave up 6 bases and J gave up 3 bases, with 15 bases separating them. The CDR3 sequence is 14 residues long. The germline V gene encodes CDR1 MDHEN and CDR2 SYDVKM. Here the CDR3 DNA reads TGTGCCAGCAGCCCTACATTCGGGGACTACGAGCAGTACTTC. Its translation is CASSPTFGDYEQYF.